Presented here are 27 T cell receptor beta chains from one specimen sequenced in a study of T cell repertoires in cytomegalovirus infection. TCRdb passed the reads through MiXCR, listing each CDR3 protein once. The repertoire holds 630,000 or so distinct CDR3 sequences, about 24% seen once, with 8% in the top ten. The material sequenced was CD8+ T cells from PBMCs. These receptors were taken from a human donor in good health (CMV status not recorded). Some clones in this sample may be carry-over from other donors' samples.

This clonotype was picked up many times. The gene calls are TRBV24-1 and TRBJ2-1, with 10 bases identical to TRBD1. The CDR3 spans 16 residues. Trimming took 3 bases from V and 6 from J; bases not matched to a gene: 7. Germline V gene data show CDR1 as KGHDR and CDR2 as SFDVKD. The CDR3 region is CATSDPRDRGGNEQFF. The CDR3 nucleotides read TGTGCCACCAGTGATCCCCGGGACAGGGGAGGCAATGAGCAGTTCTTC.

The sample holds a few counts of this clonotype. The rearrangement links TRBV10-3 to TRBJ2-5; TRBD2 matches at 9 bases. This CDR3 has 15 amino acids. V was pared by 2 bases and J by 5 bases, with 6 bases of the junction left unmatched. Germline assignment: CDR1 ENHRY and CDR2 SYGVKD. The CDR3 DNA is TGTGCCATCAGTGAGACGGCGGGGGGGCGGGAGACCCAGTACTTC. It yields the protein CAISETAGGRETQYF.

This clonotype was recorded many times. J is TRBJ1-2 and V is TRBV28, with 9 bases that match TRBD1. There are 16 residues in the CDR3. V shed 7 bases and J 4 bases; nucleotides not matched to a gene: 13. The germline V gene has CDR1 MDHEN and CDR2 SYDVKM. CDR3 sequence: CASTPLRDRVSYGYTF. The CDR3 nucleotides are TGTGCCAGCACCCCGCTCCGGGACAGGGTTTCCTATGGCTACACCTTC.

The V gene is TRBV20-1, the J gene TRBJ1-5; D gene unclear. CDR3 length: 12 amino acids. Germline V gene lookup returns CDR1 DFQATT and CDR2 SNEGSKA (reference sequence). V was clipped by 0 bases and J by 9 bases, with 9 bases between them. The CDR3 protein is CSARDTDRPQHF. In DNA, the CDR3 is TGCAGTGCTAGAGATACGGACCGGCCCCAGCATTTT.

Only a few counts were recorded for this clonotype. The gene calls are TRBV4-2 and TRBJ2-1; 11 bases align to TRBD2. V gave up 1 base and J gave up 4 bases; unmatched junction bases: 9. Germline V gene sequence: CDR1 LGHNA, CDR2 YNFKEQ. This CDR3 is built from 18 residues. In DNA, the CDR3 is TGTGCCAGCAGCCAAGTTTTAGCGGGGGGGCCGGGGTACAATGAGCAGTTCTTC. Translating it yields CASSQVLAGGPGYNEQFF.

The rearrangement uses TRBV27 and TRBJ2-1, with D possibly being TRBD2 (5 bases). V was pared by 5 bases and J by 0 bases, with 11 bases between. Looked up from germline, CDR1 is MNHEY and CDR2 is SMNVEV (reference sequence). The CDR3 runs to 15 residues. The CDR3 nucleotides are TGTGCCAGCAGTCTCAGCGGAACCTCCTACAATGAGCAGTTCTTC. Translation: CASSLSGTSYNEQFF.

As DNA, the CDR3 is TGTGCCAGCCGAGCAGGGATGGCCTACGAGCAGTACTTC. It translates to CASRAGMAYEQYF. V gene TRBV6-5 combines with J gene TRBJ2-7; D is perhaps TRBD1 (5 bases). V was trimmed by 8 bases and J by 2 bases, leaving 13 bases between them. CDR3 size: 13 residues. Germline values: CDR1 MNHEY, CDR2 SVGAGI.

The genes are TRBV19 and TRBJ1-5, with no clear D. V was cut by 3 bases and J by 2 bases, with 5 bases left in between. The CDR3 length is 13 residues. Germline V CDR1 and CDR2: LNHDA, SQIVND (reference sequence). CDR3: CASSIDGNQPQHF. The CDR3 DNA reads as TGTGCCAGTAGTATTGACGGCAATCAGCCCCAGCATTTT.

The CDR3 region is CSSGLAGYNEQFF. The CDR3 DNA is TGCAGCTCTGGACTAGCGGGGTACAATGAGCAGTTCTTC. This chain connects TRBV29-1 to TRBJ2-1, with 12 bases fitting TRBD2. This CDR3 comprises 13 residues. Germline trimming cut 8 bases from V and 4 bases from J; bases unmatched to any gene: 3. The germline V gene has CDR1 SQVTM and CDR2 ANQGSEA.

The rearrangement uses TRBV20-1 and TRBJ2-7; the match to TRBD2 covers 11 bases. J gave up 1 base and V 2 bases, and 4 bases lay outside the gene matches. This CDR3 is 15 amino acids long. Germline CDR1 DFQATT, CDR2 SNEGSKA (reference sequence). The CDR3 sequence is CSARLAGGLSYEQYV. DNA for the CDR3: TGCAGTGCTAGACTAGCGGGGGGTTTATCCTACGAGCAGTACGTC.

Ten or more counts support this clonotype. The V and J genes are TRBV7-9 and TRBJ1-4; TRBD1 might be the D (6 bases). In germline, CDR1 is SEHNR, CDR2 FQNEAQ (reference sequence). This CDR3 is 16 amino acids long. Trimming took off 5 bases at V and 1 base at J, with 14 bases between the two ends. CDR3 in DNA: TGTGCCAGCAGCCCCTCCGAACAGGGAACTAATGAAAAACTGTTTTTT. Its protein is CASSPSEQGTNEKLFF.

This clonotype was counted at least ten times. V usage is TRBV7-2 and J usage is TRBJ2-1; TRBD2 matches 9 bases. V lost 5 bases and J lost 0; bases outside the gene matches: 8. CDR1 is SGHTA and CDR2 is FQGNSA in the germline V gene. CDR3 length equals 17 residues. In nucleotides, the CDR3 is TGTGCCAGCAGCATTAGAGTAGCGGGGGCCTCCTACAATGAGCAGTTCTTC. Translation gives CASSIRVAGASYNEQFF.

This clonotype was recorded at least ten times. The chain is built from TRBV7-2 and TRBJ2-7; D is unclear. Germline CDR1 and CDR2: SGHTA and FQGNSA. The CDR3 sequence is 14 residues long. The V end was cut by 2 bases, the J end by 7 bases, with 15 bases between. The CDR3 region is CASSLSLTGWEQYF. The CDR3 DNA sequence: TGTGCCAGCAGCTTAAGTCTGACGGGTTGGGAGCAGTACTTC.

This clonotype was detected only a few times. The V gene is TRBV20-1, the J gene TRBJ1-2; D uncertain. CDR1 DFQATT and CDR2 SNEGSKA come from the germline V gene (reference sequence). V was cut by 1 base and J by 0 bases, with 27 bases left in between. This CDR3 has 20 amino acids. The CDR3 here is CSARVPIPYTHDKSNYGYTF. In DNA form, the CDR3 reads TGCAGTGCTAGAGTCCCCATTCCTTATACTCACGACAAGTCTAACTATGGCTACACCTTC.

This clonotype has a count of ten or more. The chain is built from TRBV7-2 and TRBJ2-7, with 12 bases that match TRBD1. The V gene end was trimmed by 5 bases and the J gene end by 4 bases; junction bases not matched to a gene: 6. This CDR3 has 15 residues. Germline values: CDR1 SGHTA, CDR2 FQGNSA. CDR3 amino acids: CASSPGTGGMYEQYF. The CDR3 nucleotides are TGTGCCAGCAGCCCCGGGACAGGGGGCATGTACGAGCAGTACTTC. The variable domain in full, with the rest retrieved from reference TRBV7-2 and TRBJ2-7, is GAGVSQSPSNKVTEKGKDVELRCDPISGHTALYWYRQSLGQGLEFLIYFQGNSAPDKSGLPSDRFSAERTGGSVSTLTIQRTQQEDSAVYLCASSPGTGGMYEQYFGPGTRLTVT.

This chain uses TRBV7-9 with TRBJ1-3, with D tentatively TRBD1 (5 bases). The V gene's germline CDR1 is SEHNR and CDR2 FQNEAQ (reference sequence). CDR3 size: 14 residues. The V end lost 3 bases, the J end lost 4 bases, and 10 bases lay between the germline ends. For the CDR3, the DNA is TGTGCCAGCAGCTTGGGGGACGGAGGAAACACCATATATTTT. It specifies CASSLGDGGNTIYF. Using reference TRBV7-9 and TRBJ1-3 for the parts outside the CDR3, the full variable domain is DTGVSQNPRHKITKRGQNVTFRCDPISEHNRLYWYRQTLGQGPEFLTYFQNEAQLEKSRLLSDRFSAERPKGSFSTLEIQRTEQGDSAMYLCASSLGDGGNTIYFGEGSWLTVV.

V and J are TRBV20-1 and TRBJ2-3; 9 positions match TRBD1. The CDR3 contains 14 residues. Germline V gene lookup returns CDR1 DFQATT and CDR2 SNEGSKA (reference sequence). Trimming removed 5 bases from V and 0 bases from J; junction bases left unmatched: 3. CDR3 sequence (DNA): TGCAGTGCTGGGGGACAGGGCAGCACAGATACGCAGTATTTT. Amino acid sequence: CSAGGQGSTDTQYF.

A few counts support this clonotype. DNA of the CDR3: TGTGCCAGCAGCTTCCGGGGGCCAGTACAAGAGACCCAGTACTTC. Protein product: CASSFRGPVQETQYF. The J gene is TRBJ2-5, the V gene TRBV11-2, with D possibly called TRBD1 or TRBD2 (6 bases each). The CDR3 length is 15 residues. V lost 3 bases, J lost 2 bases, and 13 bases lay in between. Germline CDR1 SGHAT, CDR2 FQNNGV.

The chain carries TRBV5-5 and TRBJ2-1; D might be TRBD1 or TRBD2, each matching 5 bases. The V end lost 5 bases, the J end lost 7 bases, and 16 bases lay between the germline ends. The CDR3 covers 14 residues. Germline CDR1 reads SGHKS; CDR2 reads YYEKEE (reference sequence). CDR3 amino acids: CASSLTEGQNEQFF. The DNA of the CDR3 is TGTGCCAGCAGTCTGACCGAGGGGCAAAATGAGCAGTTCTTC.

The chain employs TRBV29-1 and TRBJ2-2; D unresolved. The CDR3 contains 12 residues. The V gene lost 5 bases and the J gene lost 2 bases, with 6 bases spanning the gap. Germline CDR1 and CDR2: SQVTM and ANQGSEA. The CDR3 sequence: CSVTTNTGELFF. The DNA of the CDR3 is TGCAGCGTTACTACAAACACCGGGGAGCTGTTTTTT.

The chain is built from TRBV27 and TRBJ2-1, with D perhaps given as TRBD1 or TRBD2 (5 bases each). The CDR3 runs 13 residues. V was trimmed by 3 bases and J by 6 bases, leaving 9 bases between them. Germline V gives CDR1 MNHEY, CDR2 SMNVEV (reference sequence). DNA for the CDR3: TGTGCCAGCAGTTTGGGGGTCCGCAATGAGCAGTTCTTC. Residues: CASSLGVRNEQFF.

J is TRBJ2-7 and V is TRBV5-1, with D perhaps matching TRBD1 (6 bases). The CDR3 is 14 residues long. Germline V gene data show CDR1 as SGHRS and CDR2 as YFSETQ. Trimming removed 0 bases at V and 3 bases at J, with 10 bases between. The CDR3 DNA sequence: TGCGCCAGCAGCTTGGGGACAGAAATCTACGAGCAGTACTTC. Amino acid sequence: CASSLGTEIYEQYF.

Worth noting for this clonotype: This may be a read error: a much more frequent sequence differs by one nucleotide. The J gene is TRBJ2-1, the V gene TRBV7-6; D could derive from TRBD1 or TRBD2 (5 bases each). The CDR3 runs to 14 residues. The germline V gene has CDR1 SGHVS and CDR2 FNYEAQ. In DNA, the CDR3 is TGTGCCAGCAGCTATAGAGGGGCTTACAATGAGCAGTTGTTC. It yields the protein CASSYRGAYNEQLF.

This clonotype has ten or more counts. The CDR3 DNA reads TGCGCCAGCAGCGGCGGCGGCAGTTTGGAGACCCAGTACTTC. This gives the protein CASSGGGSLETQYF. The chain joins TRBV5-1 to TRBJ2-5; no clear D gene. Germline assignment: CDR1 SGHRS and CDR2 YFSETQ. This CDR3 spans 14 amino acids. Trimming removed 4 bases at V and 5 bases at J, with 15 bases between. The whole variable domain, remainder taken from reference TRBV5-1 and TRBJ2-5, is KAGVTQTPRYLIKTRGQQVTLSCSPISGHRSVSWYQQTPGQGLQFLFEYFSETQRNKGNFPGRFSGRQFSNSRSEMNVSTLELGDSALYLCASSGGGSLETQYFGPGTRLLVL.

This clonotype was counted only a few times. CDR3 sequence reads: CASWVKSSYNEQFF. The CDR3 DNA follows: TGTGCCAGCTGGGTCAAGAGCTCCTACAATGAGCAGTTCTTC. The chain employs TRBV2 and TRBJ2-1, with D uncertain. The CDR3 totals 14 residues. Trimming took off 8 bases at V and 0 bases at J, with 11 bases between the two ends. The V gene's germline CDR1 is SNHLY and CDR2 FYNNEI.

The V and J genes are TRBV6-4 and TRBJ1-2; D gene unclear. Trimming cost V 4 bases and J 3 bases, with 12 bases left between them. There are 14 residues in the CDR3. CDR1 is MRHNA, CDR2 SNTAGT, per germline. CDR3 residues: CASSGGVGHYGYTF. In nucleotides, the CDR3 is TGTGCCAGCAGTGGAGGAGTTGGGCACTATGGCTACACCTTC.

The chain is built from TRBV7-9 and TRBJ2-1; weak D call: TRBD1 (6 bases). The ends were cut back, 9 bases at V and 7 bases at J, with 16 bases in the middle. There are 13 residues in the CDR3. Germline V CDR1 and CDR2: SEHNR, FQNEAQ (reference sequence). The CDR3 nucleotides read TGTGCCAGGGGACACCCTGCAGGTAATGAGCAGTTCTTC. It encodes CARGHPAGNEQFF.